This is a list of T cell receptor beta chains from one sample in a study of T cell responses to AZD1222 COVID-19 vaccine. Using immunoSEQ multiplex PCR, the repertoire was profiled, and TCRdb retains in-frame clones only, with some absent. The table shows roughly 70,000 clones, with less than 90% occurring only once. Here the sequenced sample was peripheral blood, taken on day 0 of AZD1222 vaccination. All receptors come from an adult in good health. Both conserved end residues are part of each CDR3.

CDR3aa: CASNPTSGPSYEQYF
v_gene: TRBV2
j_gene: TRBJ2-7

CDR3aa: CASRGGRPGNTIYF
v_gene: TRBV6-1
j_gene: TRBJ1-3

CDR3aa: CASSRMGQANYGYTF
v_gene: TRBV3-1/TRBV3-2
j_gene: TRBJ1-2

CDR3aa: CATDRGQRIDTQYF
v_gene: TRBV6-5
j_gene: TRBJ2-3

CDR3aa: CASSVGPWETQYF
v_gene: TRBV9
j_gene: TRBJ2-5

CDR3aa: CASTHKAGGELFF
v_gene: TRBV12-3/TRBV12-4
j_gene: TRBJ2-2

CDR3aa: CASSQDGTGIDYGYTF
v_gene: TRBV4-1
j_gene: TRBJ1-2

CDR3aa: CASSLAGGRSYNEQFF
v_gene: TRBV11-3
j_gene: TRBJ2-1

CDR3aa: CAWSVQRNTIYF
v_gene: TRBV30
j_gene: TRBJ1-3

CDR3aa: CASSVTTNEKLFF
v_gene: TRBV6-5
j_gene: TRBJ1-4

CDR3aa: CASSPADRAGADTQYF
v_gene: TRBV10-2
j_gene: TRBJ2-3